The next 26 T cell receptor beta chains were all read from a single sample in a study of T cell repertoires in cytomegalovirus infection. TCRdb recomputed calls from the reads with MiXCR, one row per CDR3 protein. The sample has roughly 700,000 distinct CDR3 sequences; around 31% are singletons. Antigen specificity for these receptors is unknown. The material sequenced was cultured PBMCs, taken from culture after CMV antigen stimulation. The source is a human donor in good health (CMV status not recorded). Some clones in this sample may be carry-over from other donors' samples.

The chain carries TRBV15 and TRBJ2-1; 11 nucleotides line up with TRBD2. CDR1 LNHNV and CDR2 YYDKDF come from the germline V gene (reference sequence). This CDR3 contains 14 residues. The V and J ends lost 2 bases and 12 bases, in that order; junction bases with no gene match: 6. CDR3 sequence (DNA): TGTGCCACCAGCAGACTAGCGGGAGGCCTGGGGCAGTTCTTC. It specifies CATSRLAGGLGQFF. The full variable domain, with the rest looked up from reference TRBV15 and TRBJ2-1, is DAMVIQNPRYQVTQFGKPVTLSCSQTLNHNVMYWYQQKSSQAPKLLFHYYDKDFNNEADTPDNFQSRRPNTSFCFLDIRSPGLGDTAMYLCATSRLAGGLGQFFGPGTRLTVL.

This clonotype was found a few times. The DNA for the CDR3 is TGTGCCAGCAGCTCCCTCGGGGGGGGGGCGGATACGCAGTATTTT. Amino acid sequence: CASSSLGGGADTQYF. V usage is TRBV7-8 and J usage is TRBJ2-3; 8 positions agree with TRBD2. This CDR3 region has 15 residues. CDR1 is SGHVS, CDR2 FQNEAQ, per germline. Trimming at V came to 4 bases and at J to 6 bases, leaving 9 bases not matched to a gene.

In its sample, this clonotype was seen many times. The rearrangement uses TRBV7-2 and TRBJ1-4, with D unclear. Germline V gene data show CDR1 as SGHTA and CDR2 as FQGNSA. This CDR3 has 14 amino acids. Between the trimmed V and J ends, which lost 5 bases and 6 bases, there was a span of 13 bases. The CDR3: CASSLRHADEKLFF. DNA for the CDR3: TGTGCCAGCAGCCTAAGACATGCCGATGAAAAACTGTTTTTT. Full variable domain (missing parts from reference TRBV7-2 and TRBJ1-4): GAGVSQSPSNKVTEKGKDVELRCDPISGHTALYWYRQSLGQGLEFLIYFQGNSAPDKSGLPSDRFSAERTGGSVSTLTIQRTQQEDSAVYLCASSLRHADEKLFFGSGTQLSVL.

This clonotype was found many times. V is TRBV29-1 and J is TRBJ2-7; unclear D gene. From germline, CDR1 is SQVTM and CDR2 ANQGSEA. V lost 5 bases and J 0 bases, leaving 5 bases between the germline ends. This CDR3 has 11 amino acids. The CDR3 spells CSVRTSYEQYF. As DNA, the CDR3 is TGCAGCGTTAGGACCTCCTACGAGCAGTACTTC.

This clonotype has only a few counts. The chain carries TRBV10-3 and TRBJ2-7; the match to TRBD1 covers 8 bases. Trimming removed 6 bases from V and 1 base from J; junction bases left unmatched: 14. This CDR3 is 17 amino acids long. CDR1 and CDR2 (germline): ENHRY, SYGVKD. CDR3 residues: CAISAATGTGTSYEQYF. The CDR3 nucleotides read TGTGCCATCAGCGCCGCGACCGGGACAGGTACTTCCTACGAGCAGTACTTC.

The chain is built from TRBV5-1 and TRBJ1-4, with D maybe TRBD1 (5 bases). Trimming took off 0 bases at V and 7 bases at J, with 13 bases between the two ends. CDR3 size: 15 residues. Germline V gene lookup returns CDR1 SGHRS and CDR2 YFSETQ. CDR3 nucleotide sequence: TGCGCCAGCAGCTTGGGGAATGGGGCGAGTGAAAAACTGTTTTTT. This codes for CASSLGNGASEKLFF.

The sample holds a few counts of this clonotype. The chain has TRBV12-3 or TRBV12-4 and TRBJ2-3; 8 positions agree with TRBD2. Trimming removed 6 bases from V and 6 bases from J; junction bases left unmatched: 8. This CDR3 has 14 residues. The CDR3 loop reads CASSPLSGSDTQYF. The CDR3 nucleotides read TGTGCCAGCAGCCCCTTAAGCGGGAGTGATACGCAGTATTTT.

The chain carries TRBV28 and TRBJ1-6, with a weak D call TRBD1 (5 bases). V lost 7 bases and J 7 bases, leaving 17 bases between the germline ends. CDR3 length: 15 amino acids. Germline V gene data show CDR1 as MDHEN and CDR2 as SYDVKM. The CDR3, as DNA: TGTGCCAGCACCCAGGGCGGGGGGATCAATTCACCCCTCCACTTT. This translates into CASTQGGGINSPLHF. Full variable domain (missing parts from reference TRBV28 and TRBJ1-6): DVKVTQSSRYLVKRTGEKVFLECVQDMDHENMFWYRQDPGLGLRLIYFSYDVKMKEKGDIPEGYSVSREKKERFSLILESASTNQTSMYLCASTQGGGINSPLHFGNGTRLTVT.

This clonotype came up many times. The V call is TRBV7-2, the J call TRBJ2-2; 9 bases fit TRBD2. CDR1 and CDR2 from the germline V gene are SGHTA and FQGNSA. This CDR3 is 17 amino acids long. The V and J ends lost 3 bases and 3 bases, in that order; junction bases with no gene match: 8. The CDR3 DNA follows: TGTGCCAGCAGCTTGAGTCCTAGCGGGGACCACACCGGGGAGCTGTTTTTT. The encoded protein is CASSLSPSGDHTGELFF. Looking up the rest from reference TRBV7-2 and TRBJ2-2 gives the full variable domain: GAGVSQSPSNKVTEKGKDVELRCDPISGHTALYWYRQSLGQGLEFLIYFQGNSAPDKSGLPSDRFSAERTGGSVSTLTIQRTQQEDSAVYLCASSLSPSGDHTGELFFGEGSRLTVL.

This sequence joins TRBV7-8 and TRBJ1-2, with D possibly being TRBD1 (5 bases). V was clipped by 4 bases and J by 5 bases, with 17 bases between them. The CDR3 is made up of 15 amino acids. Germline V CDR1 and CDR2: SGHVS, FQNEAQ. CDR3 loop: CASSSRQPGWYGYTF. The CDR3 DNA follows: TGTGCCAGCAGCTCCAGACAGCCCGGATGGTATGGCTACACCTTC.

This clonotype was seen a single time. The V call is TRBV2, the J call TRBJ2-1, with a tentative D call TRBD1 (5 bases). V lost 4 bases and J lost 4, with 8 bases in between. The germline V gene encodes CDR1 SNHLY and CDR2 FYNNEI. The CDR3 covers 13 residues. CDR3 amino acids: CASSGQFYNEQFF. Here the CDR3 DNA reads TGTGCCAGCAGTGGACAGTTTTACAATGAGCAGTTCTTC.

The chain employs TRBV7-8 and TRBJ2-2; 14 bases line up with TRBD2. V shed 3 bases and J 3 bases; nucleotides not matched to a gene: 6. Germline assignment: CDR1 SGHVS and CDR2 FQNEAQ. The CDR3 extends over 18 amino acids. CDR3 sequence: CASSFLGLAGGYTGELFF. The CDR3 nucleotides are TGTGCCAGCAGCTTCCTCGGACTAGCGGGGGGTTACACCGGGGAGCTGTTTTTT.

This clonotype turned up a few times. The rearrangement uses TRBV7-8 and TRBJ2-7, with TRBD2 identical over 9 bases. Germline V gives CDR1 SGHVS, CDR2 FQNEAQ. Trimming at V came to 8 bases and at J to 2 bases, leaving 13 bases not matched to a gene. This CDR3 region has 16 residues. CDR3 sequence: CASSLAWGGGAYEQYF. In DNA, the CDR3 is TGTGCCAGCTCCTTAGCCTGGGGCGGGGGGGCCTACGAGCAGTACTTC.

This clonotype was recorded a few times. The genes are TRBV6-6 and TRBJ2-1; the match to TRBD2 covers 9 bases. The CDR3 has 15 amino acids. Germline-derived CDR1 and CDR2 are MNHNY and SVGAGI (reference sequence). V trimming: 4 bases; J trimming: 6 bases; junction bases outside the gene matches: 7. This chain's CDR3 is CASSFLSGSPNEQFF. In DNA, the CDR3 is TGTGCCAGCAGTTTTCTTAGCGGGAGCCCCAATGAGCAGTTCTTC.

This clonotype has ten or more counts. This chain connects TRBV7-2 to TRBJ1-2, with D perhaps TRBD1 (6 bases). Between the trimmed V and J ends, which lost 6 bases and 2 bases, there was a span of 10 bases. This CDR3 spans 13 amino acids. Germline V gene lookup returns CDR1 SGHTA and CDR2 FQGNSA. This chain's CDR3 is CASRWTVNYGYTF. CDR3 nucleotide sequence: TGTGCCAGCAGATGGACAGTAAACTATGGCTACACCTTC.

The rearrangement links TRBV6-6 to TRBJ2-1; TRBD1 might be the D (5 bases). Germline lookup yields CDR1 MNHNY and CDR2 SVGAGI (reference sequence). V lost 4 bases and J lost 9, with 16 bases in between. This CDR3 contains 14 residues. CDR3 coding DNA: TGTGCCAGCAGTTGGGGCCCCACTACAAGTGAGCAGTTCTTC. Its translation is CASSWGPTTSEQFF.

The genes are TRBV28 and TRBJ2-7; 12 positions agree with TRBD2. The V segment lost 3 bases and the J segment 3 bases; nucleotides outside the gene matches: 15. The CDR3 contains 19 residues. Germline V gives CDR1 MDHEN, CDR2 SYDVKM. CDR3 nucleotides: TGTGCCAGCAGTTTTCCCCCCCGGCGGACTAGCGGGGCGGTCTACGAGCAGTACTTC. This translates into CASSFPPRRTSGAVYEQYF.

This clonotype has a handful of counts. The chain uses TRBV19 and TRBJ2-4, with TRBD2 identical over 7 bases. The CDR3 totals 12 residues. V lost 6 bases, J lost 4 bases, and 0 bases stayed unmatched. CDR1 and CDR2 from the germline V gene are LNHDA and SQIVND (reference sequence). CDR3 region: CASRGGKNIQYF. CDR3 coding DNA: TGTGCCAGTAGGGGAGGGAAAAACATTCAGTACTTC.

This rearrangement joins TRBV10-2 to TRBJ1-2; TRBD1 agrees at 10 bases. V was clipped by 7 bases and J by 6 bases; unmatched bases: 5. Germline V gives CDR1 WSHSY, CDR2 SAAADI. The CDR3 extends over 13 amino acids. As DNA, the CDR3 is TGCGCCAGCAAGAAGGGACAGGGGAATGGCTACACCTTC. Encoded protein: CASKKGQGNGYTF.

There are many counts of this clonotype. Its ends do not fully match the called genes, so a read error is possible. J is TRBJ1-1 and V is TRBV7-6, with D hard to call. The CDR3 totals 13 residues. The germline V gene encodes CDR1 SGHVS and CDR2 FNYEAQ. In DNA form, the CDR3 reads TGTGCCAGCACCTTAGGAGTTAACACTGAAGCTTTCTTT. It translates to CASTLGVNTEAFF.

This clonotype occurred a few times. The V and J genes are TRBV4-2 and TRBJ1-5; no reliable D call. The CDR3 spans 15 residues. The V end lost 0 bases, the J end lost 7 bases, and 13 bases lay between the germline ends. Germline V gene data show CDR1 as LGHNA and CDR2 as YNFKEQ. CDR3 bases: TGTGCCAGCAGCCAAGACCTCCGCTACGACCAGCCCCAGCATTTT. Translation gives CASSQDLRYDQPQHF.

The chain combines TRBV28 with TRBJ2-2; 7 bases align to TRBD1. The CDR3 consists of 14 residues. Germline CDR1 and CDR2: MDHEN and SYDVKM. Trimming took 4 bases from V and 7 from J; bases not matched to a gene: 6. CDR3 loop: CASSSRTGHGELFF. The DNA for the CDR3 is TGTGCCAGCAGTTCAAGGACAGGCCACGGGGAGCTGTTTTTT.

V is TRBV2 and J is TRBJ1-6; D gene ambiguous. V was shortened by 5 bases and J by 0 bases, with 14 bases between the two germline ends. CDR1 and CDR2 (germline): SNHLY, FYNNEI. CDR3 size: 17 residues. The CDR3 nucleotides are TGTGCCAGCAGTCTCGAAGGGTCGGGCTCCTATAATTCACCCCTCCACTTT. Amino acid sequence: CASSLEGSGSYNSPLHF. Full variable domain (rest looked up from reference TRBV2 and TRBJ1-6): EPEVTQTPSHQVTQMGQEVILRCVPISNHLYFYWYRQILGQKVEFLVSFYNNEISEKSEIFDDQFSVERPDGSNFTLKIRSTKLEDSAMYFCASSLEGSGSYNSPLHFGNGTRLTVT.

This chain joins TRBV28 and TRBJ2-7; no clear D gene. Germline CDR1 MDHEN, CDR2 SYDVKM. The V end lost 2 bases, the J end lost 7 bases, and 9 bases lay between the germline ends. The CDR3 has 12 amino acids. The CDR3 sequence is CASSLDQREQYF. In DNA form, the CDR3 reads TGTGCCAGCAGTTTAGACCAGAGGGAGCAGTACTTC.

The V and J genes are TRBV7-2 and TRBJ2-3; no clear D gene. The CDR3 is made up of 17 amino acids. The V gene's germline CDR1 is SGHTA and CDR2 FQGNSA. V gave up 1 base and J gave up 1 base, with 15 bases separating them. CDR3: CASSLVGPGPRTDTQYF. The CDR3, as DNA: TGTGCCAGCAGCTTAGTAGGGCCTGGGCCCCGCACAGATACGCAGTATTTT.

The chain employs TRBV7-2 and TRBJ2-1; TRBD1 or TRBD2 may be the D gene (6 bases each). The CDR3 contains 16 residues. Germline CDR1 SGHTA, CDR2 FQGNSA. V lost 4 bases and J lost 6, with 19 bases in between. The CDR3 DNA reads TGTGCCAGCAGCTCGAGGGGGACGGAGGGGGTCAATGAGCAGTTCTTC. Protein product: CASSSRGTEGVNEQFF. Full variable domain (missing parts from reference TRBV7-2 and TRBJ2-1): GAGVSQSPSNKVTEKGKDVELRCDPISGHTALYWYRQSLGQGLEFLIYFQGNSAPDKSGLPSDRFSAERTGGSVSTLTIQRTQQEDSAVYLCASSSRGTEGVNEQFFGPGTRLTVL.